Shown below are 6 T cell receptor beta chains from a single sample sequenced in a study of blood T cell repertoires in COVID-19. Sequencing was performed with immunoSEQ multiplex PCR; in TCRdb, only in-frame clones are kept and a portion is missing. The sample contains some 130,000 clones, 70% to 85% of which appear only once. What was sequenced was peripheral blood. The receptor set was obtained from a man aged 60 to 69 who had recovered from COVID-19.

This chain connects TRBV7-9 to TRBJ2-1, with 8 positions matching TRBD1. Trimming took 4 bases from V and 9 from J; bases not matched to a gene: 11. CDR1 and CDR2 (germline): SEHNR, FQNEAQ (reference sequence). The CDR3 runs 15 residues. In DNA, the CDR3 is TGTGCCAGCAGCTCGACAGGGGTCCCGGGGGCTGAGCAGTTCTTC. As protein: CASSSTGVPGAEQFF. Looking up the rest from reference TRBV7-9 and TRBJ2-1 gives the full variable domain: DTGVSQNPRHKITKRGQNVTFRCDPISEHNRLYWYRQTLGQGPEFLTYFQNEAQLEKSRLLSDRFSAERPKGSFSTLEIQRTEQGDSAMYLCASSSTGVPGAEQFFGPGTRLTVL.

V usage is TRBV20-1 and J usage is TRBJ2-3, with TRBD2 as a possible D gene (7 bases). The germline CDR1 and CDR2 sequences are DFQATT and SNEGSKA (reference sequence). CDR3 size: 15 residues. V was shortened by 3 bases and J by 2 bases, with 15 bases between the two germline ends. Written as DNA, the CDR3 is TGCAGTGCTAGTAATCGGGGGGCCAACACAGATACGCAGTATTTT. Translated: CSASNRGANTDTQYF.

This clone was found a few times. V is TRBV10-3 and J is TRBJ2-1; 8 bases match TRBD2. With 10 bases clipped from V and 0 bases from J, the junction kept 17 bases outside the gene matches. Looked up from germline, CDR1 is ENHRY and CDR2 is SYGVKD. The CDR3 runs to 18 residues. Here the CDR3 reads CARIGLAPLSSSYNEQFF. Here the CDR3 DNA reads TGTGCCAGAATCGGACTAGCACCCCTCTCTAGCTCCTACAATGAGCAGTTCTTC.

This sequence joins TRBV19 and TRBJ1-1; 10 bases line up with TRBD1. V dropped 2 bases and J dropped 1; count of bases not matched to a gene: 4. This CDR3 has 16 residues. In germline, CDR1 is LNHDA, CDR2 SQIVND (reference sequence). The CDR3 protein is CASSIWDRGGNTEAFF. CDR3 coding DNA: TGTGCCAGTAGTATATGGGACAGGGGCGGGAACACTGAAGCTTTCTTT.

V is TRBV28 and J is TRBJ1-1, with D possibly being TRBD1 (6 bases). Per germline, CDR1 MDHEN and CDR2 SYDVKM. Trimming stripped 4 bases from V and 7 bases from J, with 16 bases between. This CDR3 comprises 14 residues. The CDR3 here is CASSSFRQGREAFF. DNA for the CDR3: TGTGCCAGCAGTTCGTTCAGGCAGGGGCGTGAAGCTTTCTTT.

The chain links TRBV6-6 to TRBJ1-6; 7 positions match TRBD1. The CDR3 runs to 15 residues. CDR1 and CDR2 (germline): MNHNY, SVGAGI (reference sequence). Trimming at V came to 6 bases and at J to 7 bases, leaving 9 bases not matched to a gene. Written as DNA, the CDR3 is TGTGCCAGCAGAGAGTCCGGGACAGAAAATTCACCCCTCCACTTT. It translates to CASRESGTENSPLHF.